This T cell receptor beta chain was documented in a study of T cells in narcolepsy. The germline CDR1 and CDR2 sequences are SGHAT and FQNNGV. The trim removed 5 bases at V and 6 bases at J, leaving 9 bases unmatched. The length of the CDR3 is 15 residues. Produced via immunoSEQ multiplex PCR; TCRdb's table is partial and in-frame only. The sample has under 35,000 clones; 80% are singletons. The clonotype was recovered from a human donor in good health. J is TRBJ1-5 and V is TRBV11-2; 8 nucleotides match TRBD1. The sequencing input was memory (CD45RA-) CD4+ T cells from blood. The CDR3 reads CASSRGGQGGQPQHF. The CDR3 DNA reads as TGTGCCAGCAGCCGGGGTGGACAGGGCGGTCAGCCCCAGCATTTT.